A single sample gave rise to the 22 T cell receptor beta chains below, sequenced in a study of response to subunit inactivated influenza vaccine. One entry per CDR3 protein results from TCRdb running MiXCR on the RT-PCR reads. The repertoire holds around 570,000 distinct CDR3 sequences, with about 11% as singletons. This sample was also put to use in a study of T cells expressing NK-cell markers. From that second work: TCR beta libraries carry UMIs added by 5'RACE template switching.

The sample consisted of PBMCs from blood, taken on the day of vaccination. The receptors come from a man aged 50-59 years who received an inactivated influenza vaccine.

V and J are TRBV10-3 and TRBJ1-2, with D possibly being TRBD1 (5 bases). This CDR3 spans 12 amino acids. The germline V and J ends were trimmed by 6 bases and 6 bases, with 11 bases remaining between them. From germline, CDR1 is ENHRY and CDR2 SYGVKD. The CDR3 reads CAISLGGDGYTF. CDR3 nucleotide sequence: TGTGCCATCAGCCTCGGGGGGGATGGCTACACCTTC.

The chain employs TRBV29-1 and TRBJ2-3, with TRBD1 as a possible D gene (5 bases). This CDR3 contains 16 residues. Germline CDR1 is SQVTM and CDR2 is ANQGSEA. V dropped 2 bases and J dropped 0 bases, with 15 bases sitting between them. CDR3: CSVEFQGGPSTDTQYF. In DNA, the CDR3 is TGCAGCGTTGAATTTCAGGGCGGACCTAGCACAGATACGCAGTATTTT.

This clonotype has a handful of counts. The chain links TRBV7-3 to TRBJ2-3, with D perhaps assigned TRBD1 or TRBD2 (5 bases each). V gave up 10 bases and J gave up 2 bases, with 16 bases separating them. There are 14 residues in the CDR3. Per the germline V gene, CDR1 is SGHTA and CDR2 is FQGTGA. CDR3 sequence: CATTSGATTDTQYF. The CDR3, as DNA: TGTGCCACCACCTCCGGGGCCACCACAGATACGCAGTATTTT. The full variable domain, rest sourced from reference TRBV7-3 and TRBJ2-3, is GAGVSQTPSNKVTEKGKYVELRCDPISGHTALYWYRQSLGQGPEFLIYFQGTGAADDSGLPNDRFFAVRPEGSVSTLKIQRTERGDSAVYLCATTSGATTDTQYFGPGTRLTVL.

There are many counts of this clonotype. This chain joins TRBV29-1 and TRBJ2-5; D perhaps matches TRBD1 (5 bases). The CDR3 consists of 14 residues. CDR1 SQVTM and CDR2 ANQGSEA come from the germline V gene. The V end lost 3 bases, the J end lost 4 bases, and 15 bases lay between the germline ends. Written as DNA, the CDR3 is TGCAGCGTTGATTCCGGGCAGGGTGGAGAGACCCAGTACTTC. Amino acids: CSVDSGQGGETQYF.

The DNA for the CDR3 is TGTGCCAGCAGCTTTGGGCTAGCGGGAGGTAGCTCCTACAATGAGCAGTTCTTC. It codes for CASSFGLAGGSSYNEQFF. The gene calls are TRBV7-3 and TRBJ2-1, with TRBD2 matching 11 bases. This CDR3 has 18 amino acids. With 3 bases clipped from V and 0 bases from J, the junction kept 7 bases outside the gene matches. In germline, CDR1 is SGHTA, CDR2 FQGTGA.

This sequence joins TRBV7-9 and TRBJ2-5, with 8 bases lining up with TRBD1. V trimming: 5 bases; J trimming: 4 bases; junction bases outside the gene matches: 6. The CDR3 is 14 residues long. CDR1 is SEHNR, CDR2 FQNEAQ, per germline (reference sequence). CDR3 in amino acids: CASSKRQGLETQYF. In nucleotides, the CDR3 is TGTGCCAGCAGCAAACGACAGGGGCTAGAGACCCAGTACTTC.

This chain links TRBV5-1 with TRBJ1-2; D ambiguous. The V gene's germline CDR1 is SGHRS and CDR2 YFSETQ. The CDR3 is 12 amino acids. Trimming removed 0 bases from V and 8 bases from J, with 8 bases in between. CDR3 amino acids: CASSLGGNGYTF. The CDR3 DNA is TGCGCCAGCAGCTTGGGCGGGAACGGCTACACCTTC.

This clonotype was detected a few times. The J gene is TRBJ1-5, the V gene TRBV4-3, with 8 bases fitting TRBD1. This CDR3 spans 16 amino acids. Germline loops: CDR1 LGHNA, CDR2 YSLEER. Trimming took 2 bases from V and 4 from J; bases not matched to a gene: 7. Here the CDR3 DNA reads TGCGCCAGCAGCCAATTTTGGACAGGGAGAAATCAGCCCCAGCATTTT. Translation gives CASSQFWTGRNQPQHF.

This clonotype was detected only a few times. The chain employs TRBV7-3 and TRBJ2-7; 12 positions match TRBD2. The germline CDR1 and CDR2 sequences are SGHTA and FQGTGA. The CDR3 has 16 residues. V lost 5 bases and J lost 4; bases outside the gene matches: 9. DNA for the CDR3: TGTGCCAGCAGCATCGGGACTAGCGGGTCCCCTTACGAGCAGTACTTC. It is translated as CASSIGTSGSPYEQYF.

The chain uses TRBV5-1 and TRBJ2-7; tentative D call: TRBD1 (7 bases). The V end was cut by 3 bases, the J end by 7 bases, with 14 bases between. Germline CDR1 SGHRS, CDR2 YFSETQ. The CDR3 consists of 13 residues. The CDR3 reads CASSWGDRREQYF. In nucleotides, the CDR3 is TGCGCCAGCAGCTGGGGGGACAGACGGGAGCAGTACTTC.

The sample holds a few counts of this clonotype. The rearrangement uses TRBV11-1 and TRBJ1-1; maybe TRBD1 (5 bases). There are 18 residues in the CDR3. V was trimmed by 0 bases and J by 0 bases, leaving 17 bases between them. CDR1 and CDR2 (germline): SGHAT, FQDESV (reference sequence). CDR3 sequence (DNA): TGTGCCAGCAGCTTAGCAGGGTACGGACACCCCATGAACACTGAAGCTTTCTTT. It yields the protein CASSLAGYGHPMNTEAFF.

V usage is TRBV6-2 or TRBV6-3 and J usage is TRBJ2-6; D unresolved. This CDR3 region has 20 residues. V lost 2 bases and J lost 0, with 20 bases in between. Germline V gives CDR1 MNHEY, CDR2 SVGEGT. The CDR3, as DNA: TGTGCCAGCAGTTACGATCTGATCGGCCTTATCTCCTCTGGGGCCAACGTCCTGACTTTC. This gives the protein CASSYDLIGLISSGANVLTF.

The V gene is TRBV12-3 or TRBV12-4, the J gene TRBJ2-1; D tentatively reads TRBD1 or TRBD2 (5 bases each). The ends were cut back, 6 bases at V and 3 bases at J, with 9 bases in the middle. The CDR3 has 13 amino acids. CDR3: CASSEGFYNEQFF. CDR3 in DNA: TGTGCCAGCAGCGAGGGGTTCTACAATGAGCAGTTCTTC.

In its sample, this clonotype was seen many times. V is TRBV29-1 and J is TRBJ2-1; 8 nucleotides match TRBD1. Germline V gene lookup returns CDR1 SQVTM and CDR2 ANQGSEA. V gave up 1 base and J gave up 6 bases; unmatched junction bases: 5. The length of the CDR3 is 14 residues. The CDR3 reads CSVEGQGTINEQFF. CDR3 sequence (DNA): TGCAGCGTTGAAGGACAGGGGACGATCAATGAGCAGTTCTTC.

CDR3 coding DNA: TGTGCCAGCAGTACCGGGGCCTACCCATCCCACTATGGCTACACCTTC. It yields the protein CASSTGAYPSHYGYTF. V gene TRBV12-3 or TRBV12-4 combines with J gene TRBJ1-2, with D possibly matching TRBD1 (5 bases). Trimming removed 5 bases at V and 3 bases at J, with 19 bases between. CDR3 length: 16 amino acids.

The chain couples TRBV28 to TRBJ2-7; TRBD2 might be the D (6 bases). The V end lost 2 bases, the J end lost 4 bases, and 15 bases lay between the germline ends. The CDR3 has 15 amino acids. Looked up from germline, CDR1 is MDHEN and CDR2 is SYDVKM. Here the CDR3 reads CASSLTQGGGYEQYF. The CDR3 DNA follows: TGTGCCAGCAGTTTAACGCAGGGAGGAGGTTACGAGCAGTACTTC.

This clonotype appeared many times. V gene TRBV7-9 combines with J gene TRBJ2-5; D gene uncertain. This CDR3 region has 12 residues. Trimming took off 5 bases at V and 2 bases at J, with 6 bases between the two ends. In germline, CDR1 is SEHNR, CDR2 FQNEAQ (reference sequence). This CDR3 is CASSQQQETQYF. The DNA of the CDR3 is TGTGCCAGCAGCCAACAGCAAGAGACCCAGTACTTC.

The chain uses TRBV7-2 and TRBJ2-1; 11 nucleotides match TRBD2. Germline CDR1 SGHTA, CDR2 FQGNSA. CDR3 length: 17 amino acids. After removal of 5 bases from V and 7 bases from J, the junction contained 13 bases not matched to a gene. The CDR3 nucleotides read TGTGCCAGCAGCGTATTACCACTAGCGGGAGCTGGGAATGAGCAGTTCTTC. Protein product: CASSVLPLAGAGNEQFF.

The V call is TRBV20-1, the J call TRBJ1-5, with a possible D match to TRBD1 (6 bases). The CDR3 sequence is 14 residues long. CDR1 DFQATT and CDR2 SNEGSKA come from the germline V gene (reference sequence). The V end lost 3 bases, the J end lost 4 bases, and 13 bases lay between the germline ends. The CDR3 sequence is CSASRGRGNQPQHF. The DNA of the CDR3 is TGCAGTGCTAGTCGGGGCAGGGGTAATCAGCCCCAGCATTTT.

The chain recombines TRBV3-1 with TRBJ2-3; 11 bases agree with TRBD2. The V segment lost 0 bases and the J segment 8 bases; nucleotides outside the gene matches: 7. Germline V lookup: CDR1 LGHDT, CDR2 YNNKEL (reference sequence). The CDR3 contains 16 residues. For the CDR3, the DNA is TGTGCCAGCAGCCAAGAACGGCTAGCGGGGGGCGCTACGCAGTATTTT. Its protein product is CASSQERLAGGATQYF.

This clonotype was found a few times. J is TRBJ2-7 and V is TRBV20-1; a possible D gene is TRBD2 (6 bases). The CDR3 has 15 amino acids. The germline V gene has CDR1 DFQATT and CDR2 SNEGSKA (reference sequence). Trimming cost V 7 bases and J 6 bases, with 25 bases left between them. The DNA for the CDR3 is TGCAGTGTCGCGTTGCGTCCGGGAGCGGGCGGCGAGCAGTACTTC. Amino acid sequence: CSVALRPGAGGEQYF.

This clonotype was counted a few times. A much larger clone lies one base from this, so it may be a read error. The J gene is TRBJ2-3, the V gene TRBV11-3; D tentatively reads TRBD1 or TRBD2 (5 bases each). V lost 2 bases, J lost 2 bases, and 8 bases lay in between. From germline, CDR1 is SGHNT and CDR2 YENEEA. The CDR3 consists of 14 residues. The CDR3 region has the DNA TGTGCCAGCAGCTTAACGGGGACCACAGATACGCAGTATTTT. Protein product: CASSLTGTTDTQYF.